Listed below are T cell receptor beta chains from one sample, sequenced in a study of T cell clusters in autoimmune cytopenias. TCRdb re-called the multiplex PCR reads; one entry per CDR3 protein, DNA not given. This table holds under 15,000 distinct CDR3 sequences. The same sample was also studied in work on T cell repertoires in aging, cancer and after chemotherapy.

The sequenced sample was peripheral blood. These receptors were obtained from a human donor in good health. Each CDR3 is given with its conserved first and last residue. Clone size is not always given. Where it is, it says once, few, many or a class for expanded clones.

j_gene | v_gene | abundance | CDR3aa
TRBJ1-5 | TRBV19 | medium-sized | CASSIDSSLGQPQHF
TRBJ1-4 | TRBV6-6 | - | CASSYDRGDEKLFF
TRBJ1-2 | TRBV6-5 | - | CASSYSGTYGYTF
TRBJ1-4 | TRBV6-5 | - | CASSYDSVGEYSRKLFF
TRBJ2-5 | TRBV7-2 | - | CASSKRYQETQYF
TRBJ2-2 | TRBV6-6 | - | CASRGSMSGTNTGELFF
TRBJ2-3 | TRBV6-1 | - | CASLKRGARTDTQYF
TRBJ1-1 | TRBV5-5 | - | CASSLNGGKSNTEAFF
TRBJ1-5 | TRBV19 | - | CASNGQKDNQPQHF
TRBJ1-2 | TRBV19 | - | CASSIASYYGYTF
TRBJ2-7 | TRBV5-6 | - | CASRPNTGSWNEQYF
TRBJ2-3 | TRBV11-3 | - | CASSLSGTGSTDTQYF
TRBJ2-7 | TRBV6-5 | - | CASSYPGQGGEQYF
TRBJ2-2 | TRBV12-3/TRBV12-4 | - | CASSLIAPWTGELFF
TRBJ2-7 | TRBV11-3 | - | CASSFSGGVTYEQYF
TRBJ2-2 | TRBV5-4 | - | CASSRGTSGSGELFF
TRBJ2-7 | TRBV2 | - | CASRVPIPEQYF
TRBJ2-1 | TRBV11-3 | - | CASSPSRGQYNNEQFF
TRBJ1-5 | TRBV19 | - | CASTANPSRGNPRQPQHF
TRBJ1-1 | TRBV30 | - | CAWNTGQGFGAFF
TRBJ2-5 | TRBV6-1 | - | CASSEDGSGPSGGGGETQYF
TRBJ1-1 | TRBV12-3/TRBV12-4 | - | CASSPIGQYTEAFF
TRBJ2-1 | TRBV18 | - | CASSPSSRNNEQFF
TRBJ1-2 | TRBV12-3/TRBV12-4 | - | CASRLEVGYGYTF
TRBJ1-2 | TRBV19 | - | CASHGFGGYTF
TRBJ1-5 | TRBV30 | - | CAWTTGGNQPQHF
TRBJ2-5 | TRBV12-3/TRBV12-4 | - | CASSPGGGSVRSETQYF